This TCR beta chain emerged from a study of blood T cell repertoires in COVID-19. Turning to the study itself: T cells, B-cell-depleted T cells, or PBMCs provided the cDNA or gDNA that served as material.

This clone was seen a single time. The germline gives CDR1 MGHRA, CDR2 YSYEKL. V was trimmed by 3 bases and J by 2 bases, leaving 10 bases between them. This CDR3 has 14 amino acids. Method: immunoSEQ multiplex PCR; TCRdb's copy keeps in-frame clones and lacks some. The sample carries over 250,000 clones, roughly four fifths recorded once. The sequence was obtained from a woman aged 45-65 years who had recovered from COVID-19. This rearrangement joins TRBV4-1 to TRBJ1-2; D might be TRBD1 (5 bases). Sequencing was done on a sample of peripheral blood. The CDR3 bases are TGCGCCAGCAGCCATGACGACAGCAACTATGGCTACACCTTC. Residues: CASSHDDSNYGYTF.